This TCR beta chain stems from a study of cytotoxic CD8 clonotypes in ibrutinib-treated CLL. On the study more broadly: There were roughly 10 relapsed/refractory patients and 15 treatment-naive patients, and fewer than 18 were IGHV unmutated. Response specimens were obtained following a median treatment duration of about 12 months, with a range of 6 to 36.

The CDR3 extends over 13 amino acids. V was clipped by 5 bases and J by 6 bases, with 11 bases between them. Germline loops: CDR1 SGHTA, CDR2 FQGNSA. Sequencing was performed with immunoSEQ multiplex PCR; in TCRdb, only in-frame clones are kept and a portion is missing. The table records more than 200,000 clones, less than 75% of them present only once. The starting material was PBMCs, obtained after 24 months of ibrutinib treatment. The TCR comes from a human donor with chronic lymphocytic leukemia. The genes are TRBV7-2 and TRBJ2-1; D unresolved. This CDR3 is CASSLMWGNEQFF. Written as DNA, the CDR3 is TGTGCCAGCAGCCTGATGTGGGGCAATGAGCAGTTCTTC.